This T cell receptor (beta chain) is from a study of blood T cell repertoires in COVID-19 (dated by TCRdb to 2018 to 2021). Some background on the complete study: Collaborator samples came from the United States, Italy and Spain and covered acute and convalescent phases of COVID-19. The repertoires were released in a freely available public database intended as a resource for research on the immune response to SARS-CoV-2. Where available, HLA class I and class II types were obtained from metadata supplied by the sample provider rather than from assay-based typing. Nearly every sample came with metadata listing a de-identified subject ID, COVID-19 status, age in years and sex. Samples were obtained from the ongoing ImmuneRACE study (first 160 participants) and from about 1,300 subjects provided by 6 global collaborators. Subjects who had been exposed to COVID-19, were actively infected with it, or had recovered from it provided the deeply sampled blood TCRbeta repertoires that made up the dataset. The prospective study material was composed of cDNA or gDNA derived from T cells, B-cell-depleted T cells, or PBMCs.

Paper-wide results and their limitations: Clinical and demographic metadata were provided uncurated, with the amount varying by source and participant.

The CDR3, cysteine through phenylalanine, is 12 amino acids long. The retained sequence is limited to the CDR3, 36 bases, with the frame set at the first base. Looking up the germline V gene yields CDR1 SNHLY and CDR2 FYNNEI. Trimming accounts for 7 bases at V and 5 bases at J, while the number of junction bases matched to no gene is 4. TCRbeta CDR3 regions were amplified from genomic DNA by means of the immunoSEQ Assay, a bias-controlled multiplex PCR. In the paper's pipeline: Within the assay, amplification of reference gene primers was used to estimate how many nucleated cells each sample contained. To quantify the absolute abundance of each unique TCRbeta CDR3 rearrangement, sequence reads were collapsed and filtered. For each sample, productive Simpson clonality was calculated as the square root of Simpson's diversity index over productive rearrangements. The table was pulled from immuneACCESS by TCRdb, which kept in-frame rearrangements only. Such tables lose some clones; where checked, under half of the loss comes from unresolved V genes, and the rest has no known cause. For V, J and clone size, that table is used; D and trimming come from the DNA. For this sample the table gives 150,000 to 200,000 clones, of which approximately 79% were detected only once. The ten most abundant clones make up less than 3% of the sample.

With respect to this clone: It lacks a known antigen. Base-call qualities are not available, and no considerably larger clone is one nucleotide away.

Whole blood was collected in K2EDTA tubes by collaborating institutions according to the institutions' own protocols. For TCRbeta analysis, collaborators shipped samples as frozen whole blood, isolated PBMCs, or DNA extracted from either of those sample types. This chain is built from TRBV2 and TRBJ1-2; TRBD1 agrees with 7 junctional bases. Source material: peripheral blood. This TCR was sampled from an elderly woman with acute or convalescent COVID-19. The CDR3 protein is CASMPGQYGYTF. The nucleotide sequence is given as TGTGCCAGCATGCCGGGACAGTATGGCTACACCTTC.